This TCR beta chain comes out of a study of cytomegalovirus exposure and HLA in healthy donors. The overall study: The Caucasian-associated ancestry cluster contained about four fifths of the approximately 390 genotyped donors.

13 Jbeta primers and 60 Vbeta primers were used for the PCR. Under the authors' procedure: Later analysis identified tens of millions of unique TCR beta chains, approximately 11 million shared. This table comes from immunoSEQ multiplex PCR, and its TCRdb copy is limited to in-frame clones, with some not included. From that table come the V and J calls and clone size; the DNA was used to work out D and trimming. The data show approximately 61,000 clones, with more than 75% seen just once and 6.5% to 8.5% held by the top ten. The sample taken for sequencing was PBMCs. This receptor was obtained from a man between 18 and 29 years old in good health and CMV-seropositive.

CDR3 bases: TGTGCCAGCAGCTTGCGCGACTATGGCTACACCTTC. Encoded protein: CASSLRDYGYTF. This chain uses TRBV5-6 with TRBJ1-2; D not certain. Germline V gene sequence: CDR1 SGHDT, CDR2 YYEEEE. Between the trimmed V and J ends, which lost 1 base and 3 bases, there was a span of 4 bases. The CDR3 covers 12 residues. Full variable domain (remainder filled in from reference TRBV5-6 and TRBJ1-2): DAGVTQSPTHLIKTRGQQVTLRCSPKSGHDTVSWYQQALGQGPQFIFQYYEEEERQRGNFPDRFSGHQFPNYSSELNVNALLLGDSALYLCASSLRDYGYTFGSGTRLTVV.